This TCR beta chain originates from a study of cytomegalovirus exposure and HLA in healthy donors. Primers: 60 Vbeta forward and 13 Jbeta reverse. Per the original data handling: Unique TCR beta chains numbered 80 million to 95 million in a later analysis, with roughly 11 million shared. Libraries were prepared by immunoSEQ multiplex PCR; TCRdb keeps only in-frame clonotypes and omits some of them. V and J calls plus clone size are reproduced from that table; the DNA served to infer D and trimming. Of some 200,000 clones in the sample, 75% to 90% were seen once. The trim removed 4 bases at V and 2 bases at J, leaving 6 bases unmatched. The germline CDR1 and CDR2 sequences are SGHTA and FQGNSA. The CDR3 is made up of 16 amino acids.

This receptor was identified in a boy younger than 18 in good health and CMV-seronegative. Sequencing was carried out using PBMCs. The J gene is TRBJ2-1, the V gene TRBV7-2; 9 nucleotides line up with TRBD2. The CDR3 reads CASSSGLAEPYNEQFF. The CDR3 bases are TGTGCCAGCAGCTCGGGACTAGCTGAACCCTACAATGAGCAGTTCTTC. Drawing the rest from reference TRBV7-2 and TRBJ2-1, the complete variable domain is GAGVSQSPSNKVTEKGKDVELRCDPISGHTALYWYRQSLGQGLEFLIYFQGNSAPDKSGLPSDRFSAERTGGSVSTLTIQRTQQEDSAVYLCASSSGLAEPYNEQFFGPGTRLTVL.